The next 10 T cell receptor beta chains were all read from a single sample in a study of T cell responses to AZD1222 COVID-19 vaccine. Generated by immunoSEQ multiplex PCR, the TCRdb table keeps only in-frame clones and is missing some. The sample contains 150,000 to 200,000 clones, approximately 90% of which appear only once. The source was peripheral blood, collected on day 0 of AZD1222 vaccination. These receptors came from an adult in good health.

This chain uses TRBV5-4 with TRBJ1-5; TRBD1 aligns across 9 bases. The CDR3 sequence is 16 residues long. The germline gives CDR1 SGHNT, CDR2 YYREEE (reference sequence). V lost 5 bases to trimming and J lost 2 bases; unmatched junction nucleotides: 8. CDR3: CASSLTRTGGNQPQHF. The CDR3 region has the DNA TGTGCCAGCAGTCTAACAAGGACAGGGGGCAATCAGCCCCAGCATTTT.

This chain uses TRBV9 with TRBJ1-5; weak D call: TRBD1 (6 bases). CDR1 and CDR2 from the germline V gene are SGDLS and YYNGEE. Trimming stripped 7 bases from V and 2 bases from J, with 13 bases between. There are 14 residues in the CDR3. CDR3 loop: CASARGGGNQPQHF. The CDR3 DNA reads TGTGCCAGCGCCAGGGGAGGGGGCAATCAGCCCCAGCATTTT.

V and J are TRBV18 and TRBJ2-2; 8 bases are shared with TRBD2. The V gene end was trimmed by 3 bases and the J gene end by 0 bases; junction bases not matched to a gene: 0. This CDR3 is built from 15 residues. Germline CDR1 KGHSH, CDR2 LQKENI. Here the CDR3 reads CASSPGLANTGELFF. The CDR3 DNA reads as TGTGCCAGCTCACCGGGACTAGCGAACACCGGGGAGCTGTTTTTT.

This clone was found once. In DNA, the CDR3 is TGTGCCAGCAGCTTAGACAGGGATTCTAATTCACCCCTCCACTTT. Amino acids: CASSLDRDSNSPLHF. V and J are TRBV7-6 and TRBJ1-6; D perhaps matches TRBD1 (6 bases). V lost 1 base and J lost 6, with 10 bases in between. CDR1 and CDR2 (germline): SGHVS, FNYEAQ. The CDR3 length is 15 residues.

The chain has TRBV5-1 and TRBJ2-5; unclear D gene. The ends were cut back, 2 bases at V and 4 bases at J, with 12 bases in the middle. This CDR3 is 14 amino acids long. Germline CDR1 and CDR2: SGHRS and YFSETQ. DNA for the CDR3: TGCGCCAGCAGCTTTAATGGGCGAGGAGAGACCCAGTACTTC. It is translated as CASSFNGRGETQYF.

The gene calls are TRBV7-6 and TRBJ2-6, with D perhaps being TRBD1 or TRBD2 (6 bases each). CDR1 is SGHVS and CDR2 is FNYEAQ in the germline V gene. The CDR3 is 16 amino acids. Trimming shortened V by 5 bases and J by 3 bases, and 14 bases separated the two germline ends. The CDR3 reads CASSAAGGGGANVLTF. The CDR3 DNA follows: TGTGCCAGCAGCGCCGCCGGGGGCGGTGGGGCCAACGTCCTGACTTTC. Using reference TRBV7-6 and TRBJ2-6 for the parts outside the CDR3, the full variable domain is GAGVSQSPRYKVTKRGQDVALRCDPISGHVSLYWYRQALGQGPEFLTYFNYEAQQDKSGLPNDRFSAERPEGSISTLTIQRTEQRDSAMYRCASSAAGGGGANVLTFGAGSRLTVL.

The V gene is TRBV6-5, the J gene TRBJ1-2; weak D call: TRBD1 (6 bases). The germline CDR1 and CDR2 sequences are MNHEY and SVGAGI. The CDR3 extends over 14 amino acids. Trimming removed 0 bases at V and 8 bases at J, with 13 bases between. The chain's CDR3 is CASSYSGRGTGYTF. CDR3 coding DNA: TGTGCCAGCAGTTACTCAGGCAGGGGAACGGGCTACACCTTC.

The count of this clone is one. CDR3 residues: CASSFLGLGEQFF. Here the CDR3 DNA reads TGTGCCAGCAGCTTTTTAGGGCTGGGTGAGCAGTTCTTC. J is TRBJ2-1 and V is TRBV11-3; D call uncertain. The CDR3 spans 13 residues. Germline CDR1 SGHNT, CDR2 YENEEA. V dropped 3 bases and J dropped 9 bases, with 12 bases sitting between them.

The chain is built from TRBV2 and TRBJ2-7, with 7 bases lining up with TRBD2. Per germline, CDR1 SNHLY and CDR2 FYNNEI. V was clipped by 7 bases and J by 4 bases; unmatched bases: 10. CDR3 length equals 14 residues. This CDR3 reads CASTRTGGAYEQYF. CDR3 sequence (DNA): TGTGCCAGCACCCGAACGGGGGGTGCTTACGAGCAGTACTTC.

The V gene is TRBV10-1, the J gene TRBJ2-2; D is perhaps TRBD1 (6 bases). Trimming took off 6 bases at V and 8 bases at J, with 19 bases between the two ends. Germline CDR1 is WNHNN and CDR2 is SYGVQD (reference sequence). This CDR3 comprises 15 residues. The CDR3: CASSRAHRALGELFF. In nucleotides, the CDR3 is TGCGCCAGCAGCCGAGCCCACAGGGCTTTAGGGGAGCTGTTTTTT.